The source of this TCR delta chain is a study of gamma-delta chains in newborns, infants, children. About the research overall: Innate gammadelta T cells reportedly expand polyclonally right after birth, driven by microbial exposure, per the title.

CDR1 is TVYSNPD, CDR2 GDNSRS, per germline (reference sequence). CDR3 length equals 16 residues. V lost 4 bases, J lost 0 bases, and 9 bases stayed unmatched. This clone is categorized as large. Other DNA variants within this sample encode the same CDR3. TCRdb processed the reads again with the CATT caller. The table includes some 3,100 delta-chain clones, about half detected once. This chain uses TRDV3 with TRDJ1, with 12 bases fitting TRDD3. The sequence was collected from a child who received the measles vaccine. The sequencing input was blood. The CDR3 coding sequence is TGTGCCTCTGTGTACTGGGGGATACCGTACACCGATAAACTCATCTTT. Translated: CASVYWGIPYTDKLIF.